Presented here are 26 T cell receptor beta chains from one specimen sequenced in a study of PD-L1 blockade in urothelial cancer. The time point was: pretreatment peripheral blood. TCRdb keeps only in-frame clones here, not all; method: immunoSEQ multiplex PCR. The table shows 60,000 or so clones, with roughly 79% occurring only once. Sequences were derived from PBMCs, sampled around atezolizumab (anti-PD-L1) treatment. These receptors were collected from a man aged 70-80 years with urothelial cancer.

This chain links TRBV11-2 with TRBJ2-7, with D possibly being TRBD1 (5 bases). The germline V and J ends were trimmed by 3 bases and 3 bases, with 12 bases remaining between them. Looked up from germline, CDR1 is SGHAT and CDR2 is FQNNGV. The CDR3 length is 14 residues. The DNA of the CDR3 is TGTGCCAGCAGCTTCAACAGGCCAGACTACGAGCAGTACTTC. Protein: CASSFNRPDYEQYF.

The chain recombines TRBV11-2 with TRBJ2-5; possible D gene TRBD1, 7 bases. The ends were cut back, 5 bases at V and 2 bases at J, with 9 bases in the middle. The CDR3 has 13 amino acids. Germline V gene data show CDR1 as SGHAT and CDR2 as FQNNGV. The CDR3 DNA reads as TGTGCCAGCAGCGCGGGACAGCAAGAGACCCAGTACTTC. Amino acid sequence: CASSAGQQETQYF.

This clone was seen only once. The chain is built from TRBV29-1 and TRBJ2-7, with TRBD2 identical over 8 bases. Germline CDR1 SQVTM, CDR2 ANQGSEA. The V and J ends lost 7 bases and 2 bases, in that order; junction bases with no gene match: 16. The CDR3 sequence is 16 residues long. For the CDR3, the DNA is TGCAGCGCCCTAGCGGGCTTTGGGGGCGGCGCCTACGAGCAGTACTTC. This encodes CSALAGFGGGAYEQYF.

The rearrangement links TRBV7-2 to TRBJ2-5; tentatively, D is TRBD1 (6 bases). Germline V gene data show CDR1 as SGHTA and CDR2 as FQGNSA. The CDR3 contains 14 residues. The ends were cut back, 4 bases at V and 1 base at J, with 10 bases in the middle. DNA for the CDR3: TGTGCCAGCAGCTCCCGGACAGTCCAAGAGACCCAGTACTTC. Translated, it gives CASSSRTVQETQYF.

This clone was seen a single time. V and J are TRBV9 and TRBJ1-3; TRBD1 might be the D (5 bases). The ends were cut back, 2 bases at V and 8 bases at J, with 17 bases in the middle. Per the germline V gene, CDR1 is SGDLS and CDR2 is YYNGEE. This CDR3 is built from 15 residues. The CDR3 DNA follows: TGTGCCAGCAGCGTCAAGGGGATAGAGAGAGACACCATATATTTT. It encodes CASSVKGIERDTIYF.

This chain links TRBV9 with TRBJ2-1; 9 bases map to TRBD2. J was trimmed by 1 base and V by 2 bases; bases with no gene match: 7. The CDR3 has 17 residues. Germline CDR1 and CDR2: SGDLS and YYNGEE. The DNA for the CDR3 is TGTGCCAGCAGCGTGACGGTAGCGGGAGCATCCTACAATGAGCAGTTCTTC. Encoded protein: CASSVTVAGASYNEQFF.

The gene calls are TRBV19 and TRBJ1-1; D remains unclear. Germline loops: CDR1 LNHDA, CDR2 SQIVND (reference sequence). V shed 9 bases and J shed 1 base, with 15 bases lying between them. The CDR3 length is 14 residues. The CDR3 sequence: CASAKGRENTEAFF. CDR3 in DNA: TGTGCCAGCGCAAAAGGGCGGGAGAACACTGAAGCTTTCTTT.

The rearrangement uses TRBV29-1 and TRBJ1-2; D may be TRBD1 (5 bases). V was pared by 7 bases and J by 8 bases, with 11 bases between. Germline V gene lookup returns CDR1 SQVTM and CDR2 ANQGSEA. CDR3 length equals 10 residues. The CDR3 bases are TGCAGCGGGGACCGGGAGGGCTACACCTTC. This sequence encodes CSGDREGYTF.

The genes are TRBV12-2 and TRBJ2-1; TRBD2 was called by the table and not checked on the DNA. TRBV12-2 is tagged as a pseudogene. The CDR3 length is 17 residues. The CDR3 sequence: CASRLADEAGVGNEQFF. CDR3 in DNA: TGTGCAAGTCGCTTAGCGGACGAAGCGGGAGTTGGAAATGAGCAGTTCTTC.

V usage is TRBV5-1 and J usage is TRBJ2-7; 9 nucleotides align to TRBD1. V was clipped by 4 bases and J by 2 bases; unmatched bases: 7. The CDR3 loop spans 15 amino acids. Germline V CDR1 and CDR2: SGHRS, YFSETQ. CDR3 protein: CASSRQGQGTYEQYF. The CDR3 DNA sequence: TGCGCCAGCAGCCGCCAGGGACAGGGAACCTACGAGCAGTACTTC.

The chain employs TRBV27 and TRBJ1-4; weak D call: TRBD1 (6 bases). The CDR3 spans 15 residues. V was cut by 2 bases and J by 8 bases, with 15 bases left in between. Per germline, CDR1 MNHEY and CDR2 SMNVEV (reference sequence). The CDR3 protein is CASSLTTGIGEKLFF. CDR3 nucleotide sequence: TGTGCCAGCAGTTTAACTACAGGGATTGGGGAAAAACTGTTTTTT.

This chain connects TRBV5-4 to TRBJ2-2; 13 positions match TRBD2. Trimming removed 4 bases from V and 8 bases from J; junction bases left unmatched: 8. CDR3 length: 16 residues. Germline CDR1 is SGHNT and CDR2 is YYREEE (reference sequence). This chain's CDR3 is CASSPRLAGGQGELFF. The DNA of the CDR3 is TGTGCCAGCAGCCCCAGACTAGCGGGAGGACAGGGGGAGCTGTTTTTT.

This rearrangement joins TRBV10-2 to TRBJ2-1; 8 bases align to TRBD1. From germline, CDR1 is WSHSY and CDR2 SAAADI. The CDR3 has 14 residues. V shed 6 bases, J shed 8 bases, and the junction held 9 bases outside the gene matches. CDR3 sequence (DNA): TGCGCCAGCAGCCCGGACAGGGCAGGCTATGAGCAGTTCTTC. Its protein is CASSPDRAGYEQFF.

In DNA form, the CDR3 reads TGTGCCAGCAGTGAGGATAGCGGGGCAGATACGCAGTATTTT. Amino acid sequence: CASSEDSGADTQYF. The V and J genes are TRBV6-1 and TRBJ2-3; the match to TRBD2 covers 8 bases. Germline V CDR1 and CDR2: MNHNS, SASEGT. The CDR3 runs 14 residues. The junction had 3 bases not matched to a gene; V was cut back by 3 bases and J by 4 bases.

This clone was detected only a few times. The V gene is TRBV5-1, the J gene TRBJ2-1, with D perhaps matching TRBD2 (5 bases). The germline gives CDR1 SGHRS, CDR2 YFSETQ. V was shortened by 4 bases and J by 1 base, with 15 bases between the two germline ends. CDR3 length: 16 residues. The CDR3 loop is CASSRDSVGSYNEQFF. The CDR3 DNA sequence: TGCGCCAGCAGCCGCGATAGCGTTGGATCCTACAATGAGCAGTTCTTC.

This clone was seen a handful of times. The chain combines TRBV6-6 with TRBJ2-2; the D gene is possibly TRBD2 (6 bases). This CDR3 has 14 residues. V was cut by 0 bases and J by 6 bases, with 8 bases left in between. Germline V CDR1 and CDR2: MNHNY, SVGAGI (reference sequence). The CDR3 DNA is TGTGCCAGCAGTTACTCTAGGGAGGCCGGGGAGCTGTTTTTT. As protein: CASSYSREAGELFF.

The chain is built from TRBV5-1 and TRBJ2-7; TRBD2 aligns across 11 bases. V trimming: 4 bases; J trimming: 0 bases; junction bases outside the gene matches: 3. The CDR3 runs to 15 residues. The germline gives CDR1 SGHRS, CDR2 YFSETQ. CDR3 residues: CASSGTSGSSYEQYF. Here the CDR3 DNA reads TGCGCCAGCAGCGGTACTAGCGGGAGCTCCTACGAGCAGTACTTC.

There are many counts of this clone. As DNA, the CDR3 is TGTGCCAGCAGTTTAAGAGAGGACACTGAAGCTTTCTTT. Its translation: CASSLREDTEAFF. The genes are TRBV27 and TRBJ1-1, with D unclear. The germline CDR1 and CDR2 sequences are MNHEY and SMNVEV (reference sequence). This CDR3 has 13 amino acids. Trimming took 2 bases from V and 3 from J, leaving 7 bases between them.

This clone turned up a few times. V is TRBV2 and J is TRBJ2-7; D remains unclear. CDR1 SNHLY and CDR2 FYNNEI come from the germline V gene. V lost 5 bases, J lost 3 bases, and 8 bases lay in between. The CDR3 consists of 12 residues. CDR3 DNA sequence: TGTGCCAGCAGTTGGTCTAGCTACGAGCAGTACTTC. It translates to CASSWSSYEQYF.

The gene calls are TRBV19 and TRBJ2-7; D is perhaps TRBD1 (6 bases). The length of the CDR3 is 15 residues. Trimming removed 6 bases from V and 0 bases from J, with 15 bases in between. Germline lookup yields CDR1 LNHDA and CDR2 SQIVND (reference sequence). CDR3 nucleotide sequence: TGTGCCAGTAGGAAAGGGGACATGATCTCCTACGAGCAGTACTTC. It is translated as CASRKGDMISYEQYF.

The genes are TRBV6-5 and TRBJ2-7, with 8 nucleotides matching TRBD2. This CDR3 is 14 amino acids long. Germline V gene sequence: CDR1 MNHEY, CDR2 SVGAGI. J lost 6 bases, V lost 9 bases, and 13 bases had no gene match. CDR3 DNA sequence: TGTGCCAGTACAGAGCCTAGCGGGCTACGCGAGCAGTACTTC. Residues: CASTEPSGLREQYF.

This rearrangement joins TRBV16 to TRBJ2-1, with 9 positions matching TRBD1. The germline gives CDR1 KGHSY, CDR2 FQNENV. The CDR3 runs 17 residues. With V trimmed by 0 bases and J by 1 base, 4 bases remained unmatched. The DNA of the CDR3 is TGTGCCAGCAGCCAATCACACGGGACAGGGTCCTACAATGAGCAGTTCTTC. This codes for CASSQSHGTGSYNEQFF. Filled out from reference TRBV16 and TRBJ2-1, the complete variable domain reads GEEVAQTPKHLVRGEGQKAKLYCAPIKGHSYVFWYQQVLKNEFKFLISFQNENVFDETGMPKERFSAKCLPNSPCSLEIQATKLEDSAVYFCASSQSHGTGSYNEQFFGPGTRLTVL.

The chain has TRBV2 and TRBJ2-7; 10 bases map to TRBD2. Germline V lookup: CDR1 SNHLY, CDR2 FYNNEI. This CDR3 is 15 amino acids long. V gave up 3 bases and J gave up 5 bases; unmatched junction bases: 7. The CDR3 spells CASSEIGLAEHEQYF. The CDR3 DNA reads as TGTGCCAGCAGTGAGATCGGACTAGCGGAGCACGAGCAGTACTTC.

CDR3 residues: CASSLTPSGSTDTQYF. CDR3 DNA: TGTGCCAGCAGCTTAACCCCTAGCGGTAGCACAGATACGCAGTATTTT. The chain combines TRBV5-6 with TRBJ2-3, with 7 bases that match TRBD2. CDR1 is SGHDT and CDR2 is YYEEEE in the germline V gene. The V gene end was trimmed by 2 bases and the J gene end by 0 bases; junction bases not matched to a gene: 6. The CDR3 loop spans 16 amino acids. Variable domain in full (rest from reference TRBV5-6 and TRBJ2-3): DAGVTQSPTHLIKTRGQQVTLRCSPKSGHDTVSWYQQALGQGPQFIFQYYEEEERQRGNFPDRFSGHQFPNYSSELNVNALLLGDSALYLCASSLTPSGSTDTQYFGPGTRLTVL.

V and J are TRBV18 and TRBJ1-4; 11 bases fit TRBD1. The ends lost 3 bases at V and 5 bases at J; junction bases unmatched: 2. CDR3 length: 15 residues. CDR1 and CDR2 (germline): KGHSH, LQKENI. The CDR3 spells CASSPRTGGNEKLFF. The CDR3 DNA reads TGTGCCAGCTCACCGCGGACAGGGGGCAATGAAAAACTGTTTTTT. The full variable domain, in which reference TRBV18 and TRBJ1-4 provide the parts outside the CDR3, is NAGVMQNPRHLVRRRGQEARLRCSPMKGHSHVYWYRQLPEEGLKFMVYLQKENIIDESGMPKERFSAEFPKEGPSILRIQQVVRGDSAAYFCASSPRTGGNEKLFFGSGTQLSVL.

The V and J genes are TRBV28 and TRBJ2-5; 7 bases agree with TRBD1. V was pared by 2 bases and J by 4 bases, with 10 bases of the junction left unmatched. Per germline, CDR1 MDHEN and CDR2 SYDVKM. This CDR3 comprises 16 residues. CDR3 loop: CASSLGLTGPGETQYF. The CDR3 DNA reads TGTGCCAGCAGTTTAGGTCTGACAGGGCCTGGAGAGACCCAGTACTTC.